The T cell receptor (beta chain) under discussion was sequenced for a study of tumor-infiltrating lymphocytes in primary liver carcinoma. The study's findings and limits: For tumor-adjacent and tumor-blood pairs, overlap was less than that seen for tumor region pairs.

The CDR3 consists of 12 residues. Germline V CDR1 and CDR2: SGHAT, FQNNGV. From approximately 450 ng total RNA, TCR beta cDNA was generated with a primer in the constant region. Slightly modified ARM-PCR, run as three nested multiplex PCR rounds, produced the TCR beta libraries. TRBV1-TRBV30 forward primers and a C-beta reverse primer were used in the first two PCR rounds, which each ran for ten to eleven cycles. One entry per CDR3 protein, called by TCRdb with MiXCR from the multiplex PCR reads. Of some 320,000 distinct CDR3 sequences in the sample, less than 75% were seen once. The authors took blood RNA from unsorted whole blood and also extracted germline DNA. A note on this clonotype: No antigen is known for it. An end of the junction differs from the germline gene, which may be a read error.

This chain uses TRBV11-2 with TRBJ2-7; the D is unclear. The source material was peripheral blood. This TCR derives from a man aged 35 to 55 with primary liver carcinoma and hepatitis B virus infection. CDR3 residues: CASGLITYEQYF. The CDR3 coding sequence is TGTGCCAGCGGCTTAATAACCTACGAGCAGTACTTT. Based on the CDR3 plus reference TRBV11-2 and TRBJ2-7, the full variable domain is EAGVAQSPRYKIIEKRQSVAFWCNPISGHATLYWYQQILGQGPKLLIQFQNNGVVDDSQLPKDRFSAERLKGVDSTLKIQPAKLEDSAVYLCASGLITYEQYFGPGTRLTVT.